These 32 T cell receptor beta chains came from one sample sequenced in a study of cytomegalovirus exposure and HLA in healthy donors listed by TCRdb under 2017. The library was obtained by the immunoSEQ multiplex PCR assay. A mixture of 60 forward primers for TCR Vbeta segments and 13 reverse primers for TCR Jbeta segments was used in the multiplex PCR. As stored in TCRdb, this immuneACCESS dataset retains in-frame rearrangements with V and J assigned. A fraction of the clones does not appear; measured against another copy, unresolved V genes explain less than half of the discrepancy, and the remainder lacks a known reason. The sample table lists about 220,000 clones, over 65% of them with a count of one. The ten largest account for 0.6% to 0.65% of the sample. Sequenced material: PBMCs. Source of these receptors: a man between 18 and 29 years old in good health and CMV-seronegative.

V usage is TRBV2 and J usage is TRBJ2-1; TRBD2 agrees at 8 bases. Germline V gene data show CDR1 as SNHLY and CDR2 as FYNNEI. The CDR3 has 17 residues. The V gene end was trimmed by 2 bases and the J gene end by 0 bases; junction bases not matched to a gene: 6. The CDR3, as DNA: TGTGCCAGCAGTGAATTCGAGCGGGGGAGCTCCTACAATGAGCAGTTCTTC. It encodes CASSEFERGSSYNEQFF. Variable domain in full (rest from reference TRBV2 and TRBJ2-1): EPEVTQTPSHQVTQMGQEVILRCVPISNHLYFYWYRQILGQKVEFLVSFYNNEISEKSEIFDDQFSVERPDGSNFTLKIRSTKLEDSAMYFCASSEFERGSSYNEQFFGPGTRLTVL.

The genes are TRBV7-9 and TRBJ2-1; 7 positions agree with TRBD1. This CDR3 comprises 16 residues. Germline-derived CDR1 and CDR2 are SEHNR and FQNEAQ (reference sequence). After removal of 1 base from V and 7 bases from J, the junction contained 10 bases not matched to a gene. CDR3 region: CASSLETGQPVNEQFF. The CDR3 nucleotides read TGTGCCAGCAGCTTAGAAACGGGACAGCCGGTTAATGAGCAGTTCTTC.

The gene calls are TRBV6-1 and TRBJ2-7; 9 bases line up with TRBD1. Germline V lookup: CDR1 MNHNS, CDR2 SASEGT. V was clipped by 5 bases and J by 7 bases; unmatched bases: 12. The CDR3 spans 15 residues. CDR3 sequence reads: CASSQPGQGNQEQYF. The CDR3 coding sequence is TGTGCCAGCAGTCAACCGGGACAGGGTAATCAGGAGCAGTACTTC.

V is TRBV5-6 and J is TRBJ1-2; tentative D call: TRBD1 (5 bases). Trimming cost V 3 bases and J 1 base, with 7 bases left between them. Germline V gene lookup returns CDR1 SGHDT and CDR2 YYEEEE. The CDR3 spans 13 residues. This chain's CDR3 is CASSSGNNYGYTF. The CDR3, as DNA: TGTGCCAGCAGCTCAGGGAATAACTATGGCTACACCTTC.

The chain recombines TRBV4-1 with TRBJ2-1, with 8 bases lining up with TRBD2. Trimming cost V 1 base and J 4 bases; bases outside gene matches: 3. The germline V gene encodes CDR1 MGHRA and CDR2 YSYEKL. The CDR3 has 15 amino acids. CDR3 coding DNA: TGCGCCAGCAGCCAAGCGGGACTAGATTACAATGAGCAGTTCTTC. As protein: CASSQAGLDYNEQFF.

The gene calls are TRBV30 and TRBJ2-1; 7 bases agree with TRBD1. With 5 bases clipped from V and 0 bases from J, the junction kept 4 bases outside the gene matches. The germline V gene has CDR1 GTSNPN and CDR2 SVGIG (reference sequence). The CDR3 runs to 14 residues. CDR3 nucleotides: TGTGCCTGGGGGGACAGCAGCTCCTACAATGAGCAGTTCTTC. Translation: CAWGDSSSYNEQFF. The full variable domain, in which reference TRBV30 and TRBJ2-1 provide the parts outside the CDR3, is SQTIHQWPATLVQPVGSPLSLECTVEGTSNPNLYWYRQAAGRGLQLLFYSVGIGQISSEVPQNLSASRPQDRQFILSSKKLLLSDSGFYLCAWGDSSSYNEQFFGPGTRLTVL.

The chain employs TRBV6-5 and TRBJ2-5; a weak D match, TRBD2 (6 bases). The end of the DNA aligns better with TRBJ2-7, so the J call may be wrong. Germline assignment: CDR1 MNHEY and CDR2 SVGAGI. The CDR3 is 15 amino acids. CDR3 region: CASRNLAQSSYEQYF. In nucleotides, the CDR3 is TGTGCCAGCAGAAACCTAGCGCAAAGCTCCTACGAGCAGTACTTC.

The rearrangement joins TRBV11-3 to TRBJ2-3; 14 bases are shared with TRBD2. Germline-derived CDR1 and CDR2 are SGHNT and YENEEA. This CDR3 region has 15 residues. J gave up 6 bases and V 6 bases, and 5 bases lay outside the gene matches. This CDR3 reads CASSYGLAGGDTQYF. The DNA for the CDR3 is TGTGCCAGCAGTTATGGACTAGCGGGAGGTGATACGCAGTATTTT.

The CDR3 loop is CATSRVGGPDYGYTF. The DNA of the CDR3 is TGTGCCACCAGCAGAGTTGGAGGACCCGACTATGGCTACACCTTC. The chain recombines TRBV15 with TRBJ1-2; D not certain. V was trimmed by 1 base and J by 3 bases, leaving 12 bases between them. There are 15 residues in the CDR3. The germline V gene encodes CDR1 LNHNV and CDR2 YYDKDF (reference sequence).

In this sample, this clone turned up a few times. V usage is TRBV30 and J usage is TRBJ1-6, with 9 bases lining up with TRBD1. Trimming removed 1 base from V and 6 bases from J; junction bases left unmatched: 13. Germline V gene sequence: CDR1 GTSNPN, CDR2 SVGIG (reference sequence). The length of the CDR3 is 18 residues. Written as DNA, the CDR3 is TGTGCCTGGAGTGCGGGGGCTGCCGGGACAGGGCGTAATTCACCCCTCCACTTT. Translation gives CAWSAGAAGTGRNSPLHF.

V gene TRBV19 combines with J gene TRBJ1-1; 7 bases line up with TRBD1. The CDR3 extends over 14 amino acids. Germline lookup yields CDR1 LNHDA and CDR2 SQIVND (reference sequence). V lost 3 bases, J lost 5 bases, and 6 bases stayed unmatched. DNA for the CDR3: TGTGCCAGTAGTATCGGGAGGGGGCGAACTGAAGCTTTCTTT. As protein: CASSIGRGRTEAFF. Filled out from reference TRBV19 and TRBJ1-1, the complete variable domain reads DGGITQSPKYLFRKEGQNVTLSCEQNLNHDAMYWYRQDPGQGLRLIYYSQIVNDFQKGDIAEGYSVSREKKESFPLTVTSAQKNPTAFYLCASSIGRGRTEAFFGQGTRLTVV.

The V and J genes are TRBV7-9 and TRBJ2-7; a weak D match, TRBD1 (6 bases). V was cut by 5 bases and J by 0 bases, with 17 bases left in between. The CDR3 loop spans 16 amino acids. Germline V gene sequence: CDR1 SEHNR, CDR2 FQNEAQ (reference sequence). CDR3 region: CASSHRDIQFSYEQYF. The CDR3 nucleotides read TGTGCCAGCAGCCACCGGGACATCCAGTTCTCCTACGAGCAGTACTTC.

This chain uses TRBV9 with TRBJ2-2; 8 nucleotides agree with TRBD1. Germline assignment: CDR1 SGDLS and CDR2 YYNGEE. CDR3 length: 15 amino acids. V dropped 4 bases and J dropped 1; count of bases not matched to a gene: 3. The CDR3 region is CASSSGTGNTGELFF. The CDR3 bases are TGTGCCAGCAGCTCCGGGACAGGGAACACCGGGGAGCTGTTTTTT.

With respect to this clone: Other DNA sequences of this sample code for an identical CDR3. The CDR3 sequence: CASSDSPTGFYGYTF. In DNA form, the CDR3 reads TGTGCCAGCAGTGACTCGCCCACGGGGTTCTATGGCTACACCTTC. The rearrangement links TRBV6-4 to TRBJ1-2; unclear D gene. The CDR3 runs to 15 residues. The germline V gene encodes CDR1 MRHNA and CDR2 SNTAGT. V lost 0 bases and J lost 4, with 12 bases in between.

V and J are TRBV4-2 and TRBJ2-7; possibly TRBD2 for D (5 bases). This CDR3 contains 13 residues. V lost 4 bases and J 5 bases, leaving 12 bases between the germline ends. CDR1 and CDR2 from the germline V gene are LGHNA and YNFKEQ. The CDR3 reads CASSLSPSNEQYF. In DNA, the CDR3 is TGTGCCAGCAGCCTAAGCCCTAGCAACGAGCAGTACTTC.

The genes are TRBV28 and TRBJ1-5, with 7 nucleotides matching TRBD1. Germline CDR1 MDHEN, CDR2 SYDVKM. V was pared by 5 bases and J by 5 bases, with 9 bases of the junction left unmatched. CDR3 size: 15 residues. The CDR3 sequence: CASSVPDRYHQPQHF. The CDR3 region has the DNA TGTGCCAGCAGTGTCCCGGACAGGTATCATCAGCCCCAGCATTTT.

This rearrangement joins TRBV6-5 to TRBJ1-4, with 8 bases aligning to TRBD1. V trimming: 4 bases; J trimming: 8 bases; junction bases outside the gene matches: 9. The CDR3 runs to 15 residues. Germline-derived CDR1 and CDR2 are MNHEY and SVGAGI. Here the CDR3 reads CASSSQGALKEKLFF. Here the CDR3 DNA reads TGTGCCAGCAGTTCTCAGGGGGCGCTGAAAGAAAAACTGTTTTTT.

V is TRBV6-1 and J is TRBJ1-2; TRBD1 aligns across 9 bases. The CDR3 is 14 amino acids. CDR1 is MNHNS, CDR2 SASEGT, per germline. The trim removed 7 bases at V and 8 bases at J, leaving 11 bases unmatched. The chain's CDR3 is CASTPGQGNVGYTF. Here the CDR3 DNA reads TGTGCCAGCACTCCGGGACAGGGAAATGTGGGCTACACCTTC.

The chain employs TRBV6-5 and TRBJ2-3; 11 nucleotides align to TRBD1. Per the germline V gene, CDR1 is MNHEY and CDR2 is SVGAGI. The CDR3 sequence is 15 residues long. The V and J ends lost 5 bases and 3 bases, in that order; junction bases with no gene match: 4. The CDR3 spells CASSTGQGVTDTQYF. The CDR3 DNA is TGTGCCAGCAGTACGGGACAGGGGGTTACAGATACGCAGTATTTT.

Notes on this clone: The identical CDR3 is also encoded by other nucleotide sequences in the sample. For the CDR3, the DNA is TGTGCCAGCAGGGACTATTCCTACGAGCAGTACTTC. This codes for CASRDYSYEQYF. The chain couples TRBV6-1 to TRBJ2-7; D is possibly TRBD2 (6 bases). Deletions cut 6 bases from V and 1 base from J, with 7 bases between. The CDR3 is made up of 12 amino acids. From germline, CDR1 is MNHNS and CDR2 SASEGT.

The V call is TRBV2, the J call TRBJ2-3, with 9 bases aligning to TRBD2. Trimming removed 4 bases from V and 2 bases from J; junction bases left unmatched: 4. This CDR3 comprises 15 residues. Germline CDR1 SNHLY, CDR2 FYNNEI. The chain's CDR3 is CASSAGGLATDTQYF. Written as DNA, the CDR3 is TGTGCCAGCAGTGCCGGGGGACTAGCCACAGATACGCAGTATTTT.

The V gene is TRBV7-2, the J gene TRBJ2-3; maybe TRBD2 (5 bases). With 5 bases removed from V and 2 bases from J, the gap between germline ends came to 17 bases. Germline V gene data show CDR1 as SGHTA and CDR2 as FQGNSA. The CDR3 is made up of 16 amino acids. CDR3 DNA: TGTGCCAGCAGCCCACAATCGACTATCCCCACAGATACGCAGTATTTT. This encodes CASSPQSTIPTDTQYF. Filled out from reference TRBV7-2 and TRBJ2-3, the complete variable domain reads GAGVSQSPSNKVTEKGKDVELRCDPISGHTALYWYRQSLGQGLEFLIYFQGNSAPDKSGLPSDRFSAERTGGSVSTLTIQRTQQEDSAVYLCASSPQSTIPTDTQYFGPGTRLTVL.

This chain connects TRBV11-3 to TRBJ2-6; TRBD2 agrees at 7 bases. The junction had 17 bases not matched to a gene; V was cut back by 7 bases and J by 5 bases. In germline, CDR1 is SGHNT, CDR2 YENEEA. This CDR3 is 18 amino acids long. CDR3 in DNA: TGTGCCAGCATCTACCAGCGGGGTAGCGGAGACAGGGCCAACGTCCTGACTTTC. It translates to CASIYQRGSGDRANVLTF.

Only a few counts were recorded for this clone. CDR3 sequence (DNA): TGTGCCAGCAGCTTAATTCCAGCGGGAGTATCCTACAATGAGCAGTTCTTC. This sequence encodes CASSLIPAGVSYNEQFF. The gene calls are TRBV7-3 and TRBJ2-1; 8 bases align to TRBD2. The ends lost 1 base at V and 1 base at J; junction bases unmatched: 6. Germline lookup yields CDR1 SGHTA and CDR2 FQGTGA. CDR3 length equals 17 residues.

The chain employs TRBV30 and TRBJ1-1; D is unresolved. Deletions cut 4 bases from V and 4 bases from J, with 13 bases between. This CDR3 comprises 13 residues. Germline values: CDR1 GTSNPN, CDR2 SVGIG (reference sequence). The CDR3 region has the DNA TGTGCCTGGAATTCTTGGCGAGGCACTGAAGCTTTCTTT. It is translated as CAWNSWRGTEAFF.

This clone was observed a handful of times. V usage is TRBV6-5 and J usage is TRBJ2-2; 12 nucleotides agree with TRBD2. Germline values: CDR1 MNHEY, CDR2 SVGAGI. The CDR3 length is 16 residues. Trimming at V came to 4 bases and at J to 4 bases, leaving 4 bases not matched to a gene. The CDR3 loop reads CASSFLAGGGTGELFF. The CDR3 nucleotides are TGTGCCAGCAGTTTCCTAGCGGGAGGGGGCACCGGGGAGCTGTTTTTT.

This clone has just a few counts. The CDR3 DNA reads TGTGCCAGCAGTTTCTCAGGGTATAGCAATCAGCCCCAGCATTTT. This sequence encodes CASSFSGYSNQPQHF. V is TRBV28 and J is TRBJ1-5; D perhaps matches TRBD1 (5 bases). Trimming stripped 3 bases from V and 0 bases from J, with 9 bases between. This CDR3 comprises 15 residues. Germline loops: CDR1 MDHEN, CDR2 SYDVKM. Drawing the rest from reference TRBV28 and TRBJ1-5, the complete variable domain is DVKVTQSSRYLVKRTGEKVFLECVQDMDHENMFWYRQDPGLGLRLIYFSYDVKMKEKGDIPEGYSVSREKKERFSLILESASTNQTSMYLCASSFSGYSNQPQHFGDGTRLSIL.

As DNA, the CDR3 is TGTGCCAGCATCTGGGGCGCTACCGGGGAGCTGTTTTTT. Residues: CASIWGATGELFF. The gene calls are TRBV7-9 and TRBJ2-2; the D gene is possibly TRBD1 (5 bases). The CDR3 is 13 amino acids. V lost 7 bases, J lost 5 bases, and 11 bases lay in between. Germline V CDR1 and CDR2: SEHNR, FQNEAQ (reference sequence).

This chain uses TRBV6-1 with TRBJ2-2; a weak D match, TRBD2 (6 bases). CDR3 length: 14 amino acids. The V gene's germline CDR1 is MNHNS and CDR2 SASEGT. Trimming cost V 1 base and J 3 bases, with 6 bases left between them. CDR3 sequence (DNA): TGTGCCAGCAGTGAAGGACTAGACACCGGGGAGCTGTTTTTT. It encodes CASSEGLDTGELFF.

This rearrangement joins TRBV28 to TRBJ2-7; TRBD1 matches 8 bases. Trimming at V came to 3 bases and at J to 6 bases, leaving 10 bases not matched to a gene. Germline V gives CDR1 MDHEN, CDR2 SYDVKM. CDR3 length: 15 amino acids. CDR3 nucleotides: TGTGCCAGCAGTTTTCCGGGACAGGTGTGGGGCGAGCAGTACTTC. Encoded protein: CASSFPGQVWGEQYF.

A few counts support this clone. The chain carries TRBV6-1 and TRBJ1-5; the D is unclear. The V gene lost 6 bases and the J gene lost 6 bases, with 9 bases spanning the gap. Germline V lookup: CDR1 MNHNS, CDR2 SASEGT. There are 12 residues in the CDR3. This chain's CDR3 is CASREGLQPQHF. In nucleotides, the CDR3 is TGTGCCAGCAGAGAGGGTCTTCAGCCCCAGCATTTT.

This clone occurred a few times. This sequence joins TRBV2 and TRBJ2-7; D is possibly TRBD2 (7 bases). Germline V lookup: CDR1 SNHLY, CDR2 FYNNEI. Trimming stripped 8 bases from V and 2 bases from J, with 16 bases between. The CDR3 contains 14 residues. CDR3 protein: CASSPGGGTYEQYF. CDR3 nucleotide sequence: TGTGCCAGCTCCCCGGGGGGCGGGACCTACGAGCAGTACTTC.